This is a list of T cell receptor beta chains from one sample in a study of OX40 agonist ivuxolimab in advanced cancers. Libraries were prepared by immunoSEQ multiplex PCR; TCRdb keeps only in-frame clonotypes and omits some of them. The table includes some 50,000 clones, 80% to 90% detected once. Specimen: CD4+ or CD8+ T cells sorted from blood, collected in a trial of the OX40 agonist ivuxolimab. These TCRs come from an adult with an advanced solid tumor such as melanoma, head and neck, liver or kidney cancer. The CDR3 runs from the conserved cysteine through the conserved F or W. The D gene is left open where the match is weak. A clone size is listed for some rows: how often the clone was seen (once, few, many), or a class if it is expanded.

v_gene	j_gene	d_gene	abundance	CDR3nt	CDR3aa
TRBV9	TRBJ2-5	TRBD2	.	TGTGCCAGCAGCGTAGTTGAACTCTCGGGGGGGACCCAGTACTTC	CASSVVELSGGTQYF
TRBV19	TRBJ2-3	.	.	TGTGCCAGCCTCCGACGGGGTACAGATACGCAGTATTTT	CASLRRGTDTQYF
TRBV28	TRBJ1-5	.	.	TGTGCCAGCAGTTTGGGCCAGCAAAATCAGCCCCAGCATTTT	CASSLGQQNQPQHF
TRBV7-2	TRBJ1-2	TRBD1	.	TGTGCCAGCAGCCTAGCAGGGGGCTACGGCTACACCTTC	CASSLAGGYGYTF
TRBV7-6	TRBJ2-7	.	once	TGTGCCAGCAGTCCCGAGGGGGTCTTCGGCCCCTACGAGCAGTACTTC	CASSPEGVFGPYEQYF
TRBV29-1	TRBJ2-3	TRBD1	once	TGCAGCGCTGGGACAGGGGGAGCAGATACGCAGTATTTT	CSAGTGGADTQYF
TRBV28	TRBJ1-2	.	.	TGTGCCAGCAGACGTACAGGTTTCTATGGCTACACCTTC	CASRRTGFYGYTF
TRBV2	TRBJ1-4	TRBD1	.	TGTGCCAGCAGGGACAGGGGTTTTGAAAAACTGTTTTTT	CASRDRGFEKLFF
TRBV2	TRBJ1-5	.	.	TGTGCCAGCAGTTTACCCCTTAGCAATCAGCCCCAGCATTTT	CASSLPLSNQPQHF
TRBV2	TRBJ2-7	TRBD1	.	TGTGCCAGCAAGGACAGGGAATCCTACGAGCAGTACTTC	CASKDRESYEQYF
TRBV27	TRBJ1-1	TRBD1	.	TGTGCCAGCAGTTTCAGGGGGGGAACTGAAGCTTTCTTT	CASSFRGGTEAFF
TRBV5-4	TRBJ1-4	TRBD1	.	TGTGCCAGCAGCATGGGACAGGGGAGAGGCACTAATGAAAAACTGTTTTTT	CASSMGQGRGTNEKLFF
TRBV4-1	TRBJ2-6	TRBD2	.	TGCGCCAGCAGCCAAGAAGGAGCGGGAGCCTCTGGGGCCAACGTCCTGACTTTC	CASSQEGAGASGANVLTF
TRBV7-2	TRBJ2-5	.	.	TGTGCCAGCAGCGCCGACGCCACGGTAGAGACCCAGTACTTC	CASSADATVETQYF
TRBV5-5	TRBJ1-3	TRBD1	.	TGTGCCAGCAGCTTGGAGGTGGAGGGGGCAATAAGTGGAAACACCATATATTTT	CASSLEVEGAISGNTIYF
TRBV30	TRBJ1-2	TRBD1	.	TGTGCCGGGACAGGGACTACTAACTATGGCTACACCTTC	CAGTGTTNYGYTF
TRBV18	TRBJ2-2	TRBD1	.	TGTGCCAGCTCACCAGGACAGGGGGCGATCGGGGAGCTGTTTTTT	CASSPGQGAIGELFF
TRBV6-4	TRBJ2-3	.	.	TGTGCCAGTCAGGGGGGGAACACAGATACGCAGTATTTT	CASQGGNTDTQYF
TRBV28	TRBJ1-2	.	few	TGTGCCAGCAGTTTCCTCTTCCTGCAGGGGCATGATGGCTACACCTTC	CASSFLFLQGHDGYTF
TRBV27	TRBJ2-5	.	.	TGTGCCAGCAGTCTACAGGGTGCGGAGACCCAGTACTTC	CASSLQGAETQYF
TRBV20-1	TRBJ2-7	.	once	TGCAGTGCAACAGCCTACGAGCAGTACTTC	CSATAYEQYF
TRBV5-5	TRBJ1-4	TRBD1	.	TGTGCCAGCAGCTTCGGAGACAGGGGGATTAATGAAAAACTGTTTTTT	CASSFGDRGINEKLFF
TRBV11-3	TRBJ2-1	.	.	TGTGCCAGCAGCGGGACGGGGAATGAGCAGTTCTTC	CASSGTGNEQFF
TRBV7-9	TRBJ2-4	TRBD1	.	TGTGCCAGCAGCCTATACGGGACAGCACTAGCCAAAAACATTCAGTACTTC	CASSLYGTALAKNIQYF
TRBV19	TRBJ2-1	.	.	TGTGCCAGTTCCAGGGTGAACTACAATGAGCAGTTCTTC	CASSRVNYNEQFF
TRBV7-9	TRBJ2-2	.	.	TGTGCCAGCAGCCTTCCTAGGGAGGACGGCGGCACCGGGGAGCTGTTTTTT	CASSLPREDGGTGELFF
TRBV21-1	TRBJ1-4	.	.	TGTGCCAGCAGCAAAGACGTAGGGCAAGGCGGTGAAAAACTGTTTTTT	CASSKDVGQGGEKLFF
TRBV7-2	TRBJ2-1	.	.	TGTGCCAGCAGCGCCGGGACCCAAAAATACAATGAGCAGTTCTTC	CASSAGTQKYNEQFF
TRBV2	TRBJ1-1	.	once	TGTGCCAGCAGTGTCATAGGGCAGGGGAACACTGAAGCTTTCTTT	CASSVIGQGNTEAFF
TRBV5-1	TRBJ1-1	.	few	TGCGCCAGCAGCACCGGTTCAGAGCTTAACACTGAAGCTTTCTTT	CASSTGSELNTEAFF
TRBV28	TRBJ2-5	TRBD2	.	TGTGCCAGCAGTCCGCCCCGAGGAGCGGGAGTGGGTGAGACCCAGTACTTC	CASSPPRGAGVGETQYF
TRBV4-1	TRBJ2-7	TRBD2	.	TGCGCCAGCAGCCAAGAACTAGCGGGAGGAGGATCCTACGAGCAGTACTTC	CASSQELAGGGSYEQYF
TRBV5-1	TRBJ1-1	.	.	TGCGCCAGCAGCCGGAGGGTGAACACTGAAGCTTTCTTT	CASSRRVNTEAFF
TRBV5-5	TRBJ1-2	.	.	TGTGCCAGCAGCTTGGGTCCCGTGGCCGGGAACTATGGCTACACCTTC	CASSLGPVAGNYGYTF
TRBV5-4	TRBJ2-1	TRBD2	.	TGTGCCAGCAGCCGGACTAGCGGGAGTAGGTCCCACAATGAGCAGTTCTTC	CASSRTSGSRSHNEQFF
TRBV6-6	TRBJ2-7	.	.	TGTGCCAGCAGTAGGGCACGAGCCTACGAGCAGTACTTC	CASSRARAYEQYF
TRBV11-3	TRBJ1-1	.	.	TGTGCCAGCAGCGGAGAGGGGAACACTGAAGCTTTCTTT	CASSGEGNTEAFF
TRBV5-1	TRBJ2-3	.	.	TGCGCCAGCAGCTTGCTTGAGGCAGATACGCAGTATTTT	CASSLLEADTQYF
TRBV28	TRBJ2-7	TRBD1	few	TGTGCCAGCAGTTCCGCCCCCGGGACAGACACCTCTTCTTTCTACGAGCAGTACTTC	CASSSAPGTDTSSFYEQYF
TRBV7-9	TRBJ2-5	TRBD2	.	TGTGCCAGCAGCTCTTTTCTTGGGACTAGGGCCTTTGGGGAGACCCAGTACTTC	CASSSFLGTRAFGETQYF
TRBV5-1	TRBJ1-1	.	.	TGCGCCAGCAAGGGTAGGGCCCCTGAAGCTTTCTTT	CASKGRAPEAFF
TRBV29-1	TRBJ1-4	.	.	TGCAACCTCACTCCAACTGGGTTTAATGAAAAACTGTTTTTT	CNLTPTGFNEKLFF
TRBV5-4	TRBJ1-4	.	.	TGTGCCAGCAGCCCGACGGGAACTAATGAAAAACTGTTTTTT	CASSPTGTNEKLFF
TRBV19	TRBJ2-5	TRBD2	.	TGTGCCAGTAGTAAGCCTAGCGGCGGGACCCAGTACTTC	CASSKPSGGTQYF
TRBV18	TRBJ1-3	.	.	TGTGCCAGCTCAGTCGACAGCTCTGGAAACACCATATATTTT	CASSVDSSGNTIYF
TRBV7-9	TRBJ1-5	.	.	TGTGCCAGCAGCCCATCGGGGGGGAGGAATCAGCCCCAGCATTTT	CASSPSGGRNQPQHF
TRBV28	TRBJ2-5	TRBD1	.	TGTGCCAGCAGTTTGTACAGACAGGGGGAAGCAAAGACCCAGTACTTC	CASSLYRQGEAKTQYF
TRBV19	TRBJ2-2	TRBD2	.	TGTGCCAGTAGCCCCGGGGTAGCGGGGACCGGGGAGCTGTTTTTT	CASSPGVAGTGELFF
TRBV15	TRBJ2-7	.	.	TGTGCCACCAGCAGAGGGCAGGTCAGACCCGAGCAGTACTTC	CATSRGQVRPEQYF